The 19 T cell receptor beta chains below were found in one sample sequenced in a study of T cell repertoires in cytomegalovirus infection. TCRdb re-derived calls from the reads in MiXCR, one entry per CDR3 protein. In the table there are 700,000 to 950,000 distinct CDR3 sequences, approximately 32% of which are singletons. What these receptors recognize is not known. The source material was cultured CD8+ T cells from PBMCs, sampled from culture after CMV antigen stimulation. Source of these receptors: a human donor in good health (CMV status not recorded). Some clones in this sample may be carry-over from other donors' samples.

This clonotype has at least ten counts. The chain recombines TRBV6-2 or TRBV6-3 with TRBJ2-7, with TRBD1 matching 10 bases. Germline V gives CDR1 MNHEY, CDR2 SVGEGT. There are 17 residues in the CDR3. Germline trimming cut 5 bases from V and 1 base from J; bases unmatched to any gene: 11. The CDR3 DNA reads TGTGCCAGCAGTCCCTTACCTGGGACAGGGGATTCCTACGAGCAGTACGTC. It encodes CASSPLPGTGDSYEQYV.

This sequence joins TRBV12-3 or TRBV12-4 and TRBJ2-3, with D unresolved. The CDR3 is 15 amino acids. Trimming removed 6 bases from V and 0 bases from J, with 13 bases in between. The CDR3, as DNA: TGTGCCAGCAGGAACCCGGGTCCCAGCACAGATACGCAGTATTTT. Protein product: CASRNPGPSTDTQYF.

The V gene is TRBV28, the J gene TRBJ1-2; no firm D call. Trimming shortened V by 3 bases and J by 4 bases, and 12 bases separated the two germline ends. Germline CDR1 and CDR2: MDHEN and SYDVKM. This CDR3 contains 14 residues. Here the CDR3 DNA reads TGTGCCAGCAGTTTGGACGAAGGGTCCTATGGCTACACCTTC. This translates into CASSLDEGSYGYTF.

The table lists this clonotype with a few counts. This chain connects TRBV3-1 to TRBJ1-2; TRBD1 is a possible D gene (6 bases). Trimming stripped 0 bases from V and 0 bases from J, with 11 bases between. This CDR3 has 16 residues. CDR1 and CDR2 (germline): LGHDT, YNNKEL (reference sequence). In nucleotides, the CDR3 is TGTGCCAGCAGCCAAGAAAGGACAGCCGCTAACTATGGCTACACCTTC. Translated: CASSQERTAANYGYTF.

The gene calls are TRBV28 and TRBJ2-7, with D maybe TRBD2 (5 bases). Germline CDR1 MDHEN, CDR2 SYDVKM. Between the trimmed V and J ends, which lost 5 bases and 1 base, there was a span of 21 bases. This CDR3 comprises 17 residues. The CDR3 region is CASSPTLVSWRSYEQYV. DNA for the CDR3: TGTGCCAGCAGTCCGACACTGGTCTCGTGGAGGTCCTACGAGCAGTACGTC.

This clonotype was detected ten times or more. CDR3 sequence: CASSPRPGTPTYNEQFF. Written as DNA, the CDR3 is TGTGCCAGCAGCCCACGCCCCGGGACACCTACGTACAATGAGCAGTTCTTC. The rearrangement links TRBV7-9 to TRBJ2-1, with TRBD1 as a possible D gene (6 bases). CDR3 length: 17 residues. Deletions cut 5 bases from V and 4 bases from J, with 21 bases between. Per the germline V gene, CDR1 is SEHNR and CDR2 is FQNEAQ (reference sequence).

The chain recombines TRBV27 with TRBJ1-1; no firm D call. Germline V gene data show CDR1 as MNHEY and CDR2 as SMNVEV (reference sequence). The CDR3 is 11 amino acids. Trimming stripped 8 bases from V and 8 bases from J, with 12 bases between. The CDR3 region is CASGSPFEAFF. The CDR3 region has the DNA TGTGCCAGCGGTTCCCCATTCGAAGCTTTCTTT.

This clonotype was observed at least ten times. V gene TRBV7-2 combines with J gene TRBJ2-2; 12 nucleotides match TRBD2. The CDR3 spans 15 residues. Germline-derived CDR1 and CDR2 are SGHTA and FQGNSA. J was trimmed by 4 bases and V by 4 bases; bases with no gene match: 1. The CDR3: CASSSSGGVTGELFF. The CDR3 bases are TGTGCCAGCAGCTCTAGCGGGGGGGTCACCGGGGAGCTGTTTTTT.

This clonotype has a single count. The chain couples TRBV19 to TRBJ1-1; tentatively, D is TRBD1 (6 bases). V shed 4 bases and J shed 1 base, with 13 bases lying between them. The CDR3 consists of 15 residues. The V gene's germline CDR1 is LNHDA and CDR2 SQIVND (reference sequence). CDR3 region: CASSNPGHWNTEAFF. DNA for the CDR3: TGTGCCAGTAGTAACCCGGGACACTGGAACACTGAAGCTTTCTTT.

This clonotype was observed at least ten times. The V call is TRBV7-2, the J call TRBJ2-3; no reliable D call. Deletions cut 0 bases from V and 4 bases from J, with 11 bases between. CDR3 length: 15 residues. CDR1 is SGHTA, CDR2 FQGNSA, per germline. As DNA, the CDR3 is TGTGCCAGCAGCTTAGCAGCCATAACATCAGATACGCAGTATTTT. Protein sequence: CASSLAAITSDTQYF.

This clonotype showed up many times. The rearrangement links TRBV6-1 to TRBJ1-1; possible D gene TRBD1, 5 bases. The CDR3 has 10 amino acids. Trimming cost V 7 bases and J 11 bases, with 11 bases left between them. Per the germline V gene, CDR1 is MNHNS and CDR2 is SASEGT. The CDR3 region has the DNA TGTGCCAGCACGGGACCTTCGGCTTTCTTT. The encoded protein is CASTGPSAFF.

The rearrangement links TRBV6-6 to TRBJ2-7; D unclear. V shed 1 base and J shed 3 bases, with 7 bases lying between them. Germline loops: CDR1 MNHNY, CDR2 SVGAGI (reference sequence). The CDR3 loop spans 13 amino acids. In nucleotides, the CDR3 is TGTGCCAGCAGTTACTTACACTACTACGAGCAGTACGTC. Translated, it gives CASSYLHYYEQYV.

This clonotype came up a few times. The chain carries TRBV7-2 and TRBJ2-1, with a weak D call TRBD2 (5 bases). Trimming removed 5 bases at V and 8 bases at J, with 16 bases between. The CDR3 totals 14 residues. Germline CDR1 is SGHTA and CDR2 is FQGNSA. Written as DNA, the CDR3 is TGTGCCAGCAGCGCCCGGACCGGGATGGATGAGCAGTTCTTC. Protein product: CASSARTGMDEQFF.

This chain joins TRBV6-5 and TRBJ2-7; D may correspond to TRBD1 or TRBD2 (5 bases each). CDR3 size: 15 residues. CDR1 is MNHEY, CDR2 SVGAGI, per germline. V was clipped by 2 bases and J by 2 bases, with 13 bases between them. The CDR3 bases are TGTGCCAGCAGTTACGGGACGGAGAATCCCTACGAGCAGTACTTC. Translated, it gives CASSYGTENPYEQYF.

This clonotype was seen repeatedly, ten times or more. The chain links TRBV12-3 or TRBV12-4 to TRBJ2-3; D is unclear. With 5 bases removed from V and 2 bases from J, the gap between germline ends came to 8 bases. The CDR3 is made up of 13 amino acids. The CDR3 nucleotides read TGTGCCAGCAGTCCACTCCCCACAGATACGCAGTATTTT. Translation: CASSPLPTDTQYF.

This clonotype was counted ten times or more. The chain is built from TRBV7-9 and TRBJ2-5; tentatively, D is TRBD2 (6 bases). The CDR3 is made up of 15 amino acids. V lost 1 base to trimming and J lost 5 bases, with 14 bases between them. Looked up from germline, CDR1 is SEHNR and CDR2 is FQNEAQ (reference sequence). The CDR3 reads CASSLEPSGLETQYF. The CDR3 DNA is TGTGCCAGCAGCTTAGAACCCAGCGGGCTTGAGACCCAGTACTTC.

This clonotype was seen just once. A read error is possible here, since a much larger clone lies one base away. This chain uses TRBV7-2 with TRBJ1-5; D is possibly TRBD1 (5 bases). Germline V CDR1 and CDR2: SGHTA, FQGNSA. The CDR3 length is 16 residues. CDR3 sequence: CVSSSDSVNSNQPQHF. CDR3 nucleotide sequence: TGTGTCAGCAGCTCAGACAGTGTGAATAGCAATCAGCCCCAGCATTTT.

The chain recombines TRBV6-6 with TRBJ2-5, with 9 nucleotides matching TRBD1. The CDR3 contains 15 residues. The V segment lost 8 bases and the J segment 2 bases; nucleotides outside the gene matches: 9. Germline CDR1 MNHNY, CDR2 SVGAGI (reference sequence). The CDR3 spells CASGPRDREQETQYF. CDR3 DNA sequence: TGTGCCAGCGGACCCCGGGACAGGGAACAAGAGACCCAGTACTTC.

J is TRBJ2-3 and V is TRBV10-2; the match to TRBD2 covers 11 bases. V shed 5 bases and J 6 bases; nucleotides not matched to a gene: 4. The CDR3 has 14 residues. Germline assignment: CDR1 WSHSY and CDR2 SAAADI. The CDR3 loop reads CASSWVAGGDTQYF. CDR3 nucleotide sequence: TGCGCCAGCAGTTGGGTAGCGGGGGGGGATACGCAGTATTTT.